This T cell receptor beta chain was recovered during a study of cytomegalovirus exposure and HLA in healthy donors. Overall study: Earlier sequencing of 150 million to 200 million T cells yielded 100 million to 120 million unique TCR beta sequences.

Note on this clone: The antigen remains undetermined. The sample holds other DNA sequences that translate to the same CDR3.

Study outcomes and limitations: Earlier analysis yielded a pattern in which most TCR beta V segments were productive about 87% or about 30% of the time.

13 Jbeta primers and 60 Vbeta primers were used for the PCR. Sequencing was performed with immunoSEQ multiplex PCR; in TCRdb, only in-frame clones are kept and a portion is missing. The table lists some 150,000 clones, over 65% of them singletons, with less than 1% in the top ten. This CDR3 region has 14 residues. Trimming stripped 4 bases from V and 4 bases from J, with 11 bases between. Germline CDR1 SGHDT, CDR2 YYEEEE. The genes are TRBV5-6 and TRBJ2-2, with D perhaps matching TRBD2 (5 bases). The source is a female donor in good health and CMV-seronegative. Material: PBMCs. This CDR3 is CASSPTGSTGELFF. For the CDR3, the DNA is TGTGCCAGCAGCCCGACGGGGAGCACCGGGGAGCTGTTTTTT.